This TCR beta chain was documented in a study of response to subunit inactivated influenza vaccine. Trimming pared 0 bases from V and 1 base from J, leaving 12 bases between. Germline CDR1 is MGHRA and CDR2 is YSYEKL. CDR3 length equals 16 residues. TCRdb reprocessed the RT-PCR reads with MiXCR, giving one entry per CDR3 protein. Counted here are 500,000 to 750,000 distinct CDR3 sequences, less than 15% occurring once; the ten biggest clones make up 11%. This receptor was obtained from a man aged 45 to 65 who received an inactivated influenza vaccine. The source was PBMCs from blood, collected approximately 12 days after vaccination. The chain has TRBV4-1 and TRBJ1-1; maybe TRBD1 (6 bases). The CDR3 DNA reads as TGCGCCAGCAGCCAAGAATATCGGGGGGCGAACACTGAAGCTTTCTTT. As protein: CASSQEYRGANTEAFF.